This T cell receptor (beta chain) derives from a study of OX40 agonist ivuxolimab in advanced cancers. Study-wide findings and caveats: The study found that CD8+ T cells averaged more expanded clones than CD4+.

Details on this clone: Antigen unknown.

CDR1 is SGHKS, CDR2 YYEKEE, per germline (reference sequence). The length of the CDR3 is 11 residues. Trimming stripped 0 bases from V and 5 bases from J, with 2 bases between. Only in-frame clones appear in the TCRdb table, and some are missing; sequencing was by immunoSEQ multiplex PCR. This sample carries some 16,000 clones, 86% of them seen once, and the ten largest clones take around 3.9%. J is TRBJ2-5 and V is TRBV5-5; D call uncertain. The receptor comes from an adult with an advanced solid tumor such as melanoma, head and neck, liver or kidney cancer. Source: CD4+ or CD8+ T cells sorted from blood, taken in a trial of the OX40 agonist ivuxolimab. The CDR3 loop is CASSLEETQYF. In DNA, the CDR3 is TGTGCCAGCAGCTTGGAGGAGACCCAGTACTTC.